Below, 8 T cell receptor beta chains from the same sample are listed, as sequenced in a study of blood T cell repertoires in COVID-19. Only in-frame clones appear in the TCRdb table, and some are missing; sequencing was by immunoSEQ multiplex PCR. The sample has approximately 190,000 clones, 80% to 90% seen once. The sample was peripheral blood. These receptors all stem from a man aged 30-40 years with active or convalescent COVID-19.

The V and J genes are TRBV20-1 and TRBJ1-6; no definite D call. Looked up from germline, CDR1 is DFQATT and CDR2 is SNEGSKA (reference sequence). The CDR3 is 16 amino acids. V was trimmed by 3 bases and J by 5 bases, leaving 17 bases between them. Here the CDR3 DNA reads TGCAGTGCTAGTAGCGGTCTAAGTGCAGATAATTCACCCCTCCACTTT. This encodes CSASSGLSADNSPLHF.

The chain combines TRBV28 with TRBJ1-4; weak D call: TRBD1 (6 bases). The CDR3 runs 14 residues. Per germline, CDR1 MDHEN and CDR2 SYDVKM. Trimming took off 5 bases at V and 3 bases at J, with 10 bases between the two ends. The CDR3 reads CASSTGGPNEKLFF. DNA for the CDR3: TGTGCCAGCAGTACGGGGGGCCCTAATGAAAAACTGTTTTTT. The variable domain in full, with the rest retrieved from reference TRBV28 and TRBJ1-4, is DVKVTQSSRYLVKRTGEKVFLECVQDMDHENMFWYRQDPGLGLRLIYFSYDVKMKEKGDIPEGYSVSREKKERFSLILESASTNQTSMYLCASSTGGPNEKLFFGSGTQLSVL.

The count of this clone is one. J is TRBJ2-2 and V is TRBV6-5; 7 bases agree with TRBD1. Germline V CDR1 and CDR2: MNHEY, SVGAGI. V was clipped by 5 bases and J by 4 bases; unmatched bases: 7. The length of the CDR3 is 15 residues. The CDR3 reads CASSLTRGITGELFF. The CDR3 DNA reads as TGTGCCAGCAGTCTCACCAGGGGGATCACCGGGGAGCTGTTTTTT.

V usage is TRBV19 and J usage is TRBJ2-5; D is possibly TRBD1 (5 bases). CDR3 length: 17 residues. The germline V gene has CDR1 LNHDA and CDR2 SQIVND (reference sequence). V shed 1 base and J shed 1 base, with 16 bases lying between them. CDR3 residues: CASSIGGRVPPQETQYF. The CDR3 region has the DNA TGTGCCAGTAGTATAGGGGGCCGCGTGCCCCCCCAAGAGACCCAGTACTTC.

The rearrangement joins TRBV12-3 or TRBV12-4 to TRBJ2-3, with 7 bases lining up with TRBD2. The CDR3 runs to 11 residues. J was trimmed by 9 bases and V by 6 bases; bases with no gene match: 3. CDR3 amino acids: CASRSAGTQYF. CDR3 DNA sequence: TGTGCCAGCAGGTCAGCGGGAACGCAGTATTTT.

Here the CDR3 reads CATFNPTSGSSKDTQYF. The DNA for the CDR3 is TGTGCCACCTTTAACCCGACTAGCGGGAGTTCGAAAGATACGCAGTATTTT. The chain has TRBV15 and TRBJ2-3; 12 bases agree with TRBD2. Germline CDR1 LNHNV, CDR2 YYDKDF (reference sequence). The CDR3 has 17 amino acids. The V segment lost 8 bases and the J segment 5 bases; nucleotides outside the gene matches: 14.

This clone has just one count. The J gene is TRBJ1-6, the V gene TRBV6-5; 9 positions agree with TRBD1. The junction had 8 bases not matched to a gene; V was cut back by 6 bases and J by 8 bases. The CDR3 consists of 15 residues. Germline V gene lookup returns CDR1 MNHEY and CDR2 SVGAGI. The CDR3 sequence: CASSVGTGRYSPLHF. DNA of the CDR3: TGTGCCAGCAGCGTTGGGACAGGGCGGTATTCACCCCTCCACTTT.

The V and J genes are TRBV6-4 and TRBJ2-3; D is unclear. This CDR3 has 14 residues. Trimming stripped 6 bases from V and 2 bases from J, with 12 bases between. The germline gives CDR1 MRHNA, CDR2 SNTAGT. This chain's CDR3 is CASSVTTNTDTQYF. CDR3 coding DNA: TGTGCCAGCAGCGTCACTACCAACACAGATACGCAGTATTTT.